Each of the 27 T cell receptor beta chains below was sequenced from the same sample in a study of blood T cell repertoires in COVID-19. TCRdb's copy holds only in-frame clones and misses some; the assay was immunoSEQ multiplex PCR. The sample consists of fewer than 180,000 clones, 75% to 90% of them appearing once. The sequenced material came from peripheral blood. The receptors were sampled from a man in his 70s with acute or convalescent COVID-19.

To note about this clone: One junction end disagrees with the germline gene, perhaps due to a read error. The CDR3: CASSDRFLNYGQYF. For the CDR3, the DNA is TGTGCCAGCAGTGACCGGTTCTTAAACTACGGGCAGTACTTC. This chain connects TRBV2 to TRBJ2-7, with no clear D. CDR3 size: 14 residues. Germline CDR1 SNHLY, CDR2 FYNNEI.

This rearrangement joins TRBV2 to TRBJ1-2, with 10 positions matching TRBD1. The CDR3 spans 13 residues. Germline values: CDR1 SNHLY, CDR2 FYNNEI. The J segment lost 4 bases and the V segment lost 11 bases, leaving 7 bases of the junction unmatched. CDR3 nucleotide sequence: TGTGCCGGAAGGACAGGGGGGGTCTATGGCTACACCTTC. Amino acids: CAGRTGGVYGYTF. The complete variable domain, with remaining parts taken from reference TRBV2 and TRBJ1-2, reads EPEVTQTPSHQVTQMGQEVILRCVPISNHLYFYWYRQILGQKVEFLVSFYNNEISEKSEIFDDQFSVERPDGSNFTLKIRSTKLEDSAMYFCAGRTGGVYGYTFGSGTRLTVV.

The chain links TRBV19 to TRBJ2-1; 8 positions agree with TRBD2. V trimming: 4 bases; J trimming: 4 bases; junction bases outside the gene matches: 6. CDR3 length: 15 residues. Germline lookup yields CDR1 LNHDA and CDR2 SQIVND (reference sequence). The CDR3 loop reads CASSREAGVYNEQFF. The CDR3 DNA sequence: TGTGCCAGTAGTAGAGAAGCGGGAGTATACAATGAGCAGTTCTTC.

This clone occurred once. V is TRBV5-1 and J is TRBJ1-2; 7 nucleotides line up with TRBD1. Trimming at V came to 3 bases and at J to 4 bases, leaving 6 bases not matched to a gene. Germline values: CDR1 SGHRS, CDR2 YFSETQ. The CDR3 totals 14 residues. The CDR3 reads CASSYRDSSYGYTF. For the CDR3, the DNA is TGCGCCAGCAGCTATCGGGACAGTAGCTATGGCTACACCTTC.

This clone came up once. The chain recombines TRBV6-5 with TRBJ2-1; D is undetermined. From germline, CDR1 is MNHEY and CDR2 SVGAGI. CDR3 length: 11 residues. V was cut by 6 bases and J by 3 bases, with 3 bases left in between. The CDR3 sequence: CASSFYNEQFF. In nucleotides, the CDR3 is TGTGCCAGCAGCTTCTACAATGAGCAGTTCTTC.

This clone appeared a few times. The chain employs TRBV3-1 (or the pseudogene TRBV3-2) and TRBJ1-6; tentative D call: TRBD1 (5 bases). The CDR3 runs 17 residues. The V end lost 0 bases, the J end lost 8 bases, and 17 bases lay between the germline ends. CDR1 is LGHDT, CDR2 YNNKEL, per germline (reference sequence). CDR3 sequence: CASSQDRGGSVDSPLHF. The CDR3 nucleotides are TGTGCCAGCAGCCAAGATCGCGGGGGGTCTGTGGATTCACCCCTCCACTTT.

The V and J genes are TRBV4-2 and TRBJ2-2, with D uncertain. The germline V and J ends were trimmed by 1 base and 0 bases, with 9 bases remaining between them. Germline CDR1 and CDR2: LGHNA and YNFKEQ. The CDR3 length is 16 residues. The CDR3 DNA follows: TGTGCCAGCAGCCAAGGGCGGCTGGCGAACACCGGGGAGCTGTTTTTT. Its protein is CASSQGRLANTGELFF.

This clone was detected once. The V gene is TRBV2, the J gene TRBJ1-5, with D perhaps TRBD1 (6 bases). Trimming removed 8 bases from V and 2 bases from J, with 16 bases in between. Germline CDR1 reads SNHLY; CDR2 reads FYNNEI. This CDR3 is built from 15 residues. The CDR3 region is CASDRWAGGNQPQHF. As DNA, the CDR3 is TGTGCCAGCGACAGGTGGGCAGGGGGCAATCAGCCCCAGCATTTT.

The gene calls are TRBV7-9 and TRBJ2-1; possible D gene TRBD2, 6 bases. Germline V gene sequence: CDR1 SEHNR, CDR2 FQNEAQ (reference sequence). The CDR3 covers 16 residues. V lost 5 bases and J lost 0, with 14 bases in between. Written as DNA, the CDR3 is TGTGCCAGCAGCGCGGGACTTTTTAGCTCCTACAATGAGCAGTTCTTC. Its translation: CASSAGLFSSYNEQFF.

The chain joins TRBV10-1 to TRBJ2-5; perhaps TRBD1 as D (6 bases). The CDR3 is 13 amino acids. The V gene's germline CDR1 is WNHNN and CDR2 SYGVQD (reference sequence). The V and J ends lost 0 bases and 10 bases respectively, with 12 bases between them. Here the CDR3 reads CASSESQGTHQYF. CDR3 sequence (DNA): TGCGCCAGCAGTGAGTCGCAGGGGACACACCAGTACTTC.

This clone has a handful of counts. The CDR3 DNA sequence: TGTGCCAGCAGCTTAGCCCGCTACTCCTACGAGCAGTACTTC. It yields the protein CASSLARYSYEQYF. The chain couples TRBV11-2 to TRBJ2-7; D is ambiguous. This CDR3 region has 14 residues. Germline-derived CDR1 and CDR2 are SGHAT and FQNNGV. Trimming pared 1 base from V and 0 bases from J, leaving 7 bases between.

The rearrangement joins TRBV3-1 (or the pseudogene TRBV3-2) to TRBJ1-2; the D gene is possibly TRBD1 (5 bases). The V end was cut by 0 bases, the J end by 4 bases, with 15 bases between. The V gene's germline CDR1 is LGHDT and CDR2 YNNKEL (reference sequence). The length of the CDR3 is 16 residues. In DNA, the CDR3 is TGTGCCAGCAGCCAAGATCAGGAGGGGAGGGGCTATGGCTACACCTTC. This gives the protein CASSQDQEGRGYGYTF.

The chain is built from TRBV6-5 and TRBJ1-6; D gene uncertain. Trimming stripped 3 bases from V and 8 bases from J, with 8 bases between. CDR1 MNHEY and CDR2 SVGAGI come from the germline V gene. This CDR3 contains 13 residues. In nucleotides, the CDR3 is TGTGCCAGCAGTTATGGCGGGGATTCACCCCTCCACTTT. Translating it yields CASSYGGDSPLHF.

The rearrangement links TRBV5-1 to TRBJ2-7; 12 nucleotides line up with TRBD2. This CDR3 spans 17 amino acids. V shed 0 bases and J 5 bases; nucleotides not matched to a gene: 9. CDR1 is SGHRS, CDR2 YFSETQ, per germline. The CDR3 loop reads CASSLVPGASGGDEQYF. In DNA, the CDR3 is TGCGCCAGCAGCTTGGTCCCAGGGGCTAGCGGGGGGGACGAGCAGTACTTC.

The rearrangement links TRBV12-3 or TRBV12-4 to TRBJ2-5, with 8 bases identical to TRBD1. The CDR3 loop spans 13 amino acids. Losses at the gene ends were 6 bases for V and 5 bases for J; bases not matched to a gene: 5. For the CDR3, the DNA is TGTGCCAGCAGACTCACAGGGGGGGAGACCCAGTACTTC. It is translated as CASRLTGGETQYF.

This clone was picked up a small number of times. The chain has TRBV18 and TRBJ2-7, with 9 bases that match TRBD2. CDR1 is KGHSH and CDR2 is LQKENI in the germline V gene. The CDR3 runs to 16 residues. V trimming: 2 bases; J trimming: 4 bases; junction bases outside the gene matches: 9. In DNA form, the CDR3 reads TGTGCCAGCTCACCAGCCGCGACTAGCGGTGGGTACGAGCAGTACTTC. Amino acid sequence: CASSPAATSGGYEQYF. Based on the CDR3 plus reference TRBV18 and TRBJ2-7, the full variable domain is NAGVMQNPRHLVRRRGQEARLRCSPMKGHSHVYWYRQLPEEGLKFMVYLQKENIIDESGMPKERFSAEFPKEGPSILRIQQVVRGDSAAYFCASSPAATSGGYEQYFGPGTRLTVT.

This chain connects TRBV19 to TRBJ2-2, with 8 bases fitting TRBD1. This CDR3 contains 14 residues. The V and J ends lost 6 bases and 4 bases, in that order; junction bases with no gene match: 4. CDR1 LNHDA and CDR2 SQIVND come from the germline V gene (reference sequence). The CDR3 here is CASRGRGPTGELFF. CDR3 nucleotide sequence: TGTGCCAGTAGAGGCAGGGGGCCCACCGGGGAGCTGTTTTTT.

The gene calls are TRBV29-1 and TRBJ2-7; D is perhaps TRBD1 (7 bases). The CDR3 contains 13 residues. Germline CDR1 reads SQVTM; CDR2 reads ANQGSEA. V was trimmed by 8 bases and J by 2 bases, leaving 16 bases between them. CDR3 protein: CSTSGQRAYEQYF. The CDR3 nucleotides are TGCAGCACATCGGGACAGCGGGCCTACGAGCAGTACTTC.

The J gene is TRBJ1-1, the V gene TRBV5-4, with D uncertain. V lost 0 bases and J 0 bases, leaving 12 bases between the germline ends. The CDR3 is 16 amino acids. Germline values: CDR1 SGHNT, CDR2 YYREEE (reference sequence). The CDR3 spells CASSLAGGTLNTEAFF. The CDR3 DNA sequence: TGTGCCAGCAGCTTGGCTGGCGGCACATTGAACACTGAAGCTTTCTTT.

The chain couples TRBV29-1 to TRBJ2-1; unclear D gene. CDR3 length: 16 residues. Germline CDR1 SQVTM, CDR2 ANQGSEA. V lost 0 bases, J lost 2 bases, and 14 bases lay in between. The CDR3 region has the DNA TGCAGCGTTGAAGATTCTATCCGCGGAGCCTACAATGAGCAGTTCTTC. This gives the protein CSVEDSIRGAYNEQFF.

The chain has TRBV30 and TRBJ1-6, with 7 bases identical to TRBD1. This CDR3 has 13 amino acids. J lost 8 bases, V lost 4 bases, and 5 bases had no gene match. Germline CDR1 GTSNPN, CDR2 SVGIG (reference sequence). CDR3 coding DNA: TGTGCCTGGACCCAGGGACAGTATTCACCCCTCCACTTT. Translated, it gives CAWTQGQYSPLHF.

This clone was seen only once. This chain connects TRBV28 to TRBJ2-7, with 8 bases aligning to TRBD1. The CDR3 covers 15 residues. In germline, CDR1 is MDHEN, CDR2 SYDVKM. With V trimmed by 10 bases and J by 3 bases, 14 bases remained unmatched. In DNA form, the CDR3 reads TGTGCCACCCGTTCCAACAGGGGGGCCGACTACGAGCAGTACTTC. Translating it yields CATRSNRGADYEQYF.

The V gene is TRBV28, the J gene TRBJ2-3, with 8 bases matching TRBD2. Trimming took 7 bases from V and 5 from J; bases not matched to a gene: 17. The CDR3 is 17 amino acids. Germline V gene sequence: CDR1 MDHEN, CDR2 SYDVKM. The CDR3: CASTVTGAGGSGDTQYF. The CDR3 nucleotides are TGTGCCAGCACCGTCACCGGGGCGGGAGGAAGTGGAGATACGCAGTATTTT. Looking up the rest from reference TRBV28 and TRBJ2-3 gives the full variable domain: DVKVTQSSRYLVKRTGEKVFLECVQDMDHENMFWYRQDPGLGLRLIYFSYDVKMKEKGDIPEGYSVSREKKERFSLILESASTNQTSMYLCASTVTGAGGSGDTQYFGPGTRLTVL.

The J gene is TRBJ2-7, the V gene TRBV2; TRBD2 matches 11 bases. The germline V gene has CDR1 SNHLY and CDR2 FYNNEI. J lost 0 bases, V lost 5 bases, and 3 bases had no gene match. CDR3 size: 15 residues. In DNA, the CDR3 is TGTGCCAGCAGTTCGACTAGCGGGGACTCCTACGAGCAGTACTTC. It translates to CASSSTSGDSYEQYF.

This sequence joins TRBV11-2 and TRBJ1-3; D gene ambiguous. V dropped 1 base and J dropped 4 bases, with 8 bases sitting between them. Germline V lookup: CDR1 SGHAT, CDR2 FQNNGV. CDR3 length: 14 amino acids. The CDR3 nucleotides read TGTGCCAGCAGCTTAGGTTCGTCGGGAAACACCATATATTTT. Residues: CASSLGSSGNTIYF. The entire variable domain, with the rest obtained from reference TRBV11-2 and TRBJ1-3, is as follows: EAGVAQSPRYKIIEKRQSVAFWCNPISGHATLYWYQQILGQGPKLLIQFQNNGVVDDSQLPKDRFSAERLKGVDSTLKIQPAKLEDSAVYLCASSLGSSGNTIYFGEGSWLTVV.

V usage is TRBV19 and J usage is TRBJ2-2; D remains unclear. Germline CDR1 reads LNHDA; CDR2 reads SQIVND (reference sequence). Trimming removed 7 bases from V and 4 bases from J, with 10 bases in between. The CDR3 runs to 13 residues. CDR3 DNA: TGTGCCAGTACAGCGCTATCCACCGGGGAGCTGTTTTTT. It is translated as CASTALSTGELFF.

The chain couples TRBV28 to TRBJ2-2, with D possibly matching TRBD2 (6 bases). Germline CDR1 is MDHEN and CDR2 is SYDVKM. The length of the CDR3 is 15 residues. The V end lost 7 bases, the J end lost 5 bases, and 17 bases lay between the germline ends. The DNA of the CDR3 is TGTGCCAGCATCCCCACCGAGCGGGCGACCGGGGAGCTGTTTTTT. Protein sequence: CASIPTERATGELFF.